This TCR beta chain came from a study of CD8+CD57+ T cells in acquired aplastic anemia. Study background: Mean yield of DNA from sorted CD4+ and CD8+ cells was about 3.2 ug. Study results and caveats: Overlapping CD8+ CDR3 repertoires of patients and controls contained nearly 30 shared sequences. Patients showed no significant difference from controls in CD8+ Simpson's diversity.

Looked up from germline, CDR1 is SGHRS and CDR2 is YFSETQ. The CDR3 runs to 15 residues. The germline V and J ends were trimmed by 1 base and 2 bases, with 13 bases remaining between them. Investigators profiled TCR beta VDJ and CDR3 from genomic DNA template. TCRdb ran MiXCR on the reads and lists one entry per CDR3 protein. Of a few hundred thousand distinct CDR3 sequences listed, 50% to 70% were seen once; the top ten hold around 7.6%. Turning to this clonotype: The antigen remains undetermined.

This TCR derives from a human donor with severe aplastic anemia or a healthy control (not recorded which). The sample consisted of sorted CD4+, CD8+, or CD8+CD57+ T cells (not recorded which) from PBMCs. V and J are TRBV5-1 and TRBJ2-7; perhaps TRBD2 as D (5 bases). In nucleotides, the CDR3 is TGCGCCAGCAGCTTGCGGCAGCGGTCCCCCTACGAGCAGTACTTC. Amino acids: CASSLRQRSPYEQYF.